The TCR beta chain under discussion was sequenced for a study of response to subunit inactivated influenza vaccine. Unmatched junction bases numbered 6, after V lost 3 bases and J lost 9 bases. The CDR3 is 14 residues long. TCRdb used MiXCR to reprocess the RT-PCR reads, holding one entry per CDR3 protein. The table shows around 750,000 distinct CDR3 sequences, with about 20% occurring only once. Findings and limits, study-wide: The authors suggested that every seasonal influenza vaccination recruits few new T cells.

In regard to this clonotype: Antigen unknown.

This chain uses TRBV12-3 or TRBV12-4 with TRBJ2-1, with 9 positions matching TRBD1. This material consisted of PBMCs from blood, taken 4 to 6 days after vaccination. The TCR sequence derives from a man over 45 who received an inactivated influenza vaccine. The CDR3 here is CASSFGTGIREQFF. The CDR3 DNA reads TGTGCCAGCAGTTTCGGGACAGGGATTCGTGAGCAGTTCTTC.